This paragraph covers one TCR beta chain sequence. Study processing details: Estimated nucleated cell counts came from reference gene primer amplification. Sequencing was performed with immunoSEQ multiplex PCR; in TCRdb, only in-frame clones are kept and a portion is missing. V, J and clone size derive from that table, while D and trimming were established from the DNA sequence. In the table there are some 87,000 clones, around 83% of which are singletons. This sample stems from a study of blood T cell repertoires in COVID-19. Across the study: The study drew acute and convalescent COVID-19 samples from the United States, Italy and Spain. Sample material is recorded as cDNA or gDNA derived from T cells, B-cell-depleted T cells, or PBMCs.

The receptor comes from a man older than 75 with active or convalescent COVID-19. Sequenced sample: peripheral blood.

The CDR3 region is CASSVGSGTSGRTDTQYF. CDR3 in DNA: TGTGCCAGCAGCGTAGGCTCCGGGACTAGCGGGAGGACAGATACGCAGTATTTT. The chain combines TRBV9 with TRBJ2-3; 15 nucleotides line up with TRBD2. V gave up 0 bases and J gave up 3 bases; unmatched junction bases: 5. CDR3 length: 18 amino acids. Per the germline V gene, CDR1 is SGDLS and CDR2 is YYNGEE. Drawing the rest from reference TRBV9 and TRBJ2-3, the complete variable domain is DSGVTQTPKHLITATGQRVTLRCSPRSGDLSVYWYQQSLDQGLQFLIQYYNGEERAKGNILERFSAQQFPDLHSELNLSSLELGDSALYFCASSVGSGTSGRTDTQYFGPGTRLTVL.